Sequencing of this T cell receptor beta chain was carried out in a study of long-term antiretroviral therapy in people with HIV. Study-wide background: By about a decade, the earliest samples predate the 2015 immediate-ART recommendation. Study-wide results and caveats: Older ART regimens may have been in use when blood was drawn between about 2004 and 2018. Even long-term ART left TRB diversity below transplant donor controls, despite gains.

This clone was seen a handful of times. Its matching antigen is unknown. This was the immunoSEQ v3.0 assay at survey level. The protocol was immunoSEQ multiplex PCR, while the TCRdb copy is restricted to in-frame clones and leaves out a portion. The sample holds tens of thousands of clones; around 86% are singletons and the top ten take around 5%. Per donor, a minimum of one pre-ART and a minimum of two post-ART PBMC samples were available. CDR3 size: 17 residues. Germline CDR1 is LNHNV and CDR2 is YYDKDF (reference sequence). V lost 5 bases and J lost 0; bases outside the gene matches: 12. This receptor was taken from a man between 35 and 55 years old with HIV. V gene TRBV15 combines with J gene TRBJ2-7; 8 bases are a match to TRBD2. Here the sequenced sample was unsorted PBMCs, taken 2.6 to 2.8 years after starting antiretroviral therapy. This CDR3 is CATSDTRTSGLSYEQYF. The CDR3 DNA is TGTGCCACCAGCGACACGCGTACTAGCGGCCTCTCCTACGAGCAGTACTTC.